Below, 8 T cell receptor beta chains from the same sample are listed, as sequenced in a study of shared clonotypes between healthy human individuals. Clones were read by immunoSEQ multiplex PCR, and TCRdb kept only the in-frame ones, dropping some. The profile shows 2 million or so clones, 95% of them singletons. Sequences were obtained from naive CD4+ T cells sorted from blood. Subset reported: CD45RA+ positively selected. The receptors shown here come from a man younger than 30 in good health.

The chain combines TRBV7-9 with TRBJ2-5, with a possible D match to TRBD2 (6 bases). Germline loops: CDR1 SEHNR, CDR2 FQNEAQ (reference sequence). The CDR3 runs 18 residues. Trimming shortened V by 6 bases and J by 4 bases, and 27 bases separated the two germline ends. The CDR3 DNA reads as TGTGCCAGCAGTCAAACGGCAGCGGGCAACGGCCGGGGAGAGACCCAGTACTTC. Its protein product is CASSQTAAGNGRGETQYF. Variable domain in full (rest from reference TRBV7-9 and TRBJ2-5): DTGVSQNPRHKITKRGQNVTFRCDPISEHNRLYWYRQTLGQGPEFLTYFQNEAQLEKSRLLSDRFSAERPKGSFSTLEIQRTEQGDSAMYLCASSQTAAGNGRGETQYFGPGTRLLVL.

The CDR3 region has the DNA TGCGCCAGCACGCTTGGGGGGGCCGGGTTTGAGACCCAGTACTTC. Its translation: CASTLGGAGFETQYF. The rearrangement joins TRBV5-1 to TRBJ2-5; D perhaps matches TRBD2 (7 bases). CDR3 size: 15 residues. Germline V gene data show CDR1 as SGHRS and CDR2 as YFSETQ. The ends were cut back, 6 bases at V and 5 bases at J, with 20 bases in the middle. Full variable domain (rest looked up from reference TRBV5-1 and TRBJ2-5): KAGVTQTPRYLIKTRGQQVTLSCSPISGHRSVSWYQQTPGQGLQFLFEYFSETQRNKGNFPGRFSGRQFSNSRSEMNVSTLELGDSALYLCASTLGGAGFETQYFGPGTRLLVL.

The rearrangement uses TRBV6-6 and TRBJ1-5; 11 bases agree with TRBD1. There are 16 residues in the CDR3. J gave up 7 bases and V 2 bases, and 7 bases lay outside the gene matches. CDR1 is MNHNY and CDR2 is SVGAGI in the germline V gene (reference sequence). This CDR3 is CASSYTGTGGEQPQHF. The CDR3 bases are TGTGCCAGCAGTTACACCGGGACAGGGGGGGAACAGCCCCAGCATTTT.

This chain joins TRBV2 and TRBJ2-7; 7 bases are shared with TRBD2. Trimming took 8 bases from V and 2 from J; bases not matched to a gene: 9. Germline CDR1 is SNHLY and CDR2 is FYNNEI. This CDR3 comprises 14 residues. The CDR3 loop is CASGSGMLPYEQYF. The CDR3 region has the DNA TGTGCCAGCGGGAGCGGGATGCTACCCTACGAGCAGTACTTC.

The gene calls are TRBV5-1 and TRBJ2-1; D is undetermined. Trimming shortened V by 6 bases and J by 6 bases, and 10 bases separated the two germline ends. Looked up from germline, CDR1 is SGHRS and CDR2 is YFSETQ. The CDR3 totals 12 residues. The CDR3 nucleotides are TGCGCCAGCACCGGCACGTCCAATGAGCAGTTCTTC. Its translation is CASTGTSNEQFF.

This sequence joins TRBV18 and TRBJ1-2, with no clear D. The germline CDR1 and CDR2 sequences are KGHSH and LQKENI. V was clipped by 3 bases and J by 8 bases, with 13 bases between them. The CDR3 has 13 residues. The CDR3 DNA follows: TGTGCCAGCTCACCCTGGGAGGGCTGGGGCTACACCTTC. The encoded protein is CASSPWEGWGYTF.

V is TRBV19 and J is TRBJ2-2; D gene uncertain. This CDR3 has 15 residues. V was clipped by 5 bases and J by 8 bases, with 18 bases between them. Germline V gene lookup returns CDR1 LNHDA and CDR2 SQIVND (reference sequence). The CDR3 region has the DNA TGTGCCAGTAGTCCACGACCCTTCCGTGTGGGGGAGCTGTTTTTT. Translating it yields CASSPRPFRVGELFF. Full variable domain (missing parts from reference TRBV19 and TRBJ2-2): DGGITQSPKYLFRKEGQNVTLSCEQNLNHDAMYWYRQDPGQGLRLIYYSQIVNDFQKGDIAEGYSVSREKKESFPLTVTSAQKNPTAFYLCASSPRPFRVGELFFGEGSRLTVL.

The CDR3 DNA reads TGTGCCAGCAGGGGACAGGGGGCAAATCGGAGCTACACCTTC. Its translation: CASRGQGANRSYTF. The rearrangement uses TRBV6-5 and TRBJ1-2; the match to TRBD1 covers 12 bases. This CDR3 is 14 amino acids long. CDR1 and CDR2 (germline): MNHEY, SVGAGI. V dropped 6 bases and J dropped 9; count of bases not matched to a gene: 8.